What follows are 21 T cell receptor beta chains derived from one specimen sequenced in a study of blood T cell repertoires in COVID-19. TCRdb keeps only in-frame clones here, not all; method: immunoSEQ multiplex PCR. The table lists about 350,000 clones, about 92% of them singletons. The specimen sequenced was peripheral blood. These receptors originate from a woman aged 55-69 years with COVID-19, enrolled during active disease.

This sequence joins TRBV6-5 and TRBJ2-5; TRBD1 is a possible D gene (6 bases). V lost 8 bases, J lost 5 bases, and 15 bases lay in between. The CDR3 sequence is 13 residues long. Germline-derived CDR1 and CDR2 are MNHEY and SVGAGI. The CDR3 is CASGGQLSETQYF. The CDR3 DNA sequence: TGTGCCAGCGGCGGACAGCTTTCGGAGACCCAGTACTTC.

CDR3 loop: CAISELTDGYTF. DNA for the CDR3: TGTGCCATCAGTGAGTTAACAGATGGCTACACCTTC. This sequence joins TRBV10-3 and TRBJ1-2; D call uncertain. Trimming stripped 1 base from V and 6 bases from J, with 6 bases between. The germline gives CDR1 ENHRY, CDR2 SYGVKD. The CDR3 totals 12 residues.

This chain joins TRBV28 and TRBJ1-2; D is unresolved. CDR3 length: 14 amino acids. The germline V gene encodes CDR1 MDHEN and CDR2 SYDVKM. V lost 8 bases to trimming and J lost 6 bases, with 19 bases between them. Written as DNA, the CDR3 is TGTGCCAGCCGCGCCGGCGGGAGGGTTCATGGCTACACCTTC. Its translation: CASRAGGRVHGYTF.

V usage is TRBV10-3 and J usage is TRBJ2-5, with D tentatively TRBD2 (6 bases). The CDR3 is 14 residues long. The V end lost 4 bases, the J end lost 2 bases, and 11 bases lay between the germline ends. Germline V lookup: CDR1 ENHRY, CDR2 SYGVKD. CDR3 in amino acids: CAISASGSQETQYF. The DNA of the CDR3 is TGTGCCATCAGTGCGAGCGGGTCTCAAGAGACCCAGTACTTC.

This chain connects TRBV14 to TRBJ1-2, with TRBD1 identical over 8 bases. The CDR3 runs 12 residues. The V segment lost 6 bases and the J segment 5 bases; nucleotides outside the gene matches: 2. Germline V gives CDR1 SGHDN, CDR2 FVKESK. The CDR3 protein is CASSRQGYGYTF. CDR3 coding DNA: TGTGCCAGCAGTCGACAGGGGTATGGCTACACCTTC.

The chain uses TRBV5-1 and TRBJ2-5; D is ambiguous. V lost 0 bases and J 6 bases, leaving 12 bases between the germline ends. The CDR3 is made up of 14 amino acids. The V gene's germline CDR1 is SGHRS and CDR2 YFSETQ. The CDR3 coding sequence is TGCGCCAGCAGCTTGGAGGAGACCCTAAAGACCCAGTACTTC. Its translation is CASSLEETLKTQYF.

The chain is built from TRBV15 and TRBJ1-5; D is ambiguous. The CDR3 runs to 14 residues. Germline CDR1 is LNHNV and CDR2 is YYDKDF (reference sequence). V was cut by 2 bases and J by 7 bases, with 12 bases left in between. CDR3 protein: CATSRRGGEQPQHF. CDR3 coding DNA: TGTGCCACCAGCAGACGAGGCGGTGAGCAGCCCCAGCATTTT.

The chain joins TRBV5-1 to TRBJ2-1; 7 bases align to TRBD2. CDR3 length: 15 amino acids. V was pared by 7 bases and J by 0 bases, with 7 bases of the junction left unmatched. From germline, CDR1 is SGHRS and CDR2 YFSETQ. CDR3 protein: CASLQWGGSYNEQFF. CDR3 nucleotides: TGCGCCAGCCTTCAATGGGGGGGCTCCTACAATGAGCAGTTCTTC.

The chain has TRBV2 and TRBJ1-1, with D hard to call. Trimming took off 4 bases at V and 4 bases at J, with 13 bases between the two ends. The length of the CDR3 is 14 residues. In germline, CDR1 is SNHLY, CDR2 FYNNEI. CDR3 sequence reads: CASSGSGSATEAFF. The CDR3 DNA reads TGTGCCAGCAGTGGGAGTGGAAGTGCCACTGAAGCTTTCTTT.

The V and J genes are TRBV19 and TRBJ1-5; no reliable D call. The CDR3 is 15 residues long. Germline CDR1 and CDR2: LNHDA and SQIVND (reference sequence). With 8 bases removed from V and 2 bases from J, the gap between germline ends came to 16 bases. DNA of the CDR3: TGTGCCAGTCAGGAACAGTCCCTTCGCAATCAGCCCCAGCATTTT. This encodes CASQEQSLRNQPQHF.

The rearrangement links TRBV3-1 (or the pseudogene TRBV3-2) to TRBJ2-5; 7 bases fit TRBD2. The CDR3 length is 13 residues. The V gene end was trimmed by 6 bases and the J gene end by 5 bases; junction bases not matched to a gene: 6. Germline V gives CDR1 LGHDT, CDR2 YNNKEL (reference sequence). The CDR3 sequence is CASSRMGGETQYF. DNA for the CDR3: TGTGCCAGCAGTCGGATGGGGGGGGAGACCCAGTACTTC.

The genes are TRBV28 and TRBJ1-1; 8 nucleotides align to TRBD1. Germline V lookup: CDR1 MDHEN, CDR2 SYDVKM. V dropped 5 bases and J dropped 11; count of bases not matched to a gene: 4. The CDR3 consists of 11 residues. DNA for the CDR3: TGTGCCAGCAGTCAGGGGGCCGGGGCTTTCTTT. It codes for CASSQGAGAFF. The variable domain in full, completed from reference TRBV28 and TRBJ1-1, reads DVKVTQSSRYLVKRTGEKVFLECVQDMDHENMFWYRQDPGLGLRLIYFSYDVKMKEKGDIPEGYSVSREKKERFSLILESASTNQTSMYLCASSQGAGAFFGQGTRLTVV.

V and J are TRBV6-5 and TRBJ1-2; D call uncertain. V shed 8 bases and J shed 3 bases, with 7 bases lying between them. Germline V gene data show CDR1 as MNHEY and CDR2 as SVGAGI. This CDR3 is built from 11 residues. The CDR3 region has the DNA TGTGCCAGCGCGTCCGACTATGGCTACACCTTC. It is translated as CASASDYGYTF.

The chain links TRBV19 to TRBJ2-1, with 7 bases aligning to TRBD1. This CDR3 has 15 amino acids. Germline-derived CDR1 and CDR2 are LNHDA and SQIVND (reference sequence). After removal of 3 bases from V and 0 bases from J, the junction contained 2 bases not matched to a gene. The CDR3 DNA follows: TGTGCCAGTAGTATTCAGGGGGTCTCCTACAATGAGCAGTTCTTC. Translating gives CASSIQGVSYNEQFF.

This sequence joins TRBV18 and TRBJ2-2; possibly TRBD2 for D (5 bases). The CDR3 runs to 15 residues. V shed 1 base and J shed 4 bases, with 10 bases lying between them. Germline V lookup: CDR1 KGHSH, CDR2 LQKENI. In nucleotides, the CDR3 is TGTGCCAGCTCACCACAGCGGCCGCCCACCGGGGAGCTGTTTTTT. Encoded protein: CASSPQRPPTGELFF.

The V call is TRBV6-6, the J call TRBJ1-5, with D tentatively TRBD1 (6 bases). The V gene lost 4 bases and the J gene lost 4 bases, with 17 bases spanning the gap. The CDR3 has 16 residues. Looked up from germline, CDR1 is MNHNY and CDR2 is SVGAGI (reference sequence). In DNA, the CDR3 is TGTGCCAGCAGTTTGGGCAGGGGTGAAAGGAATCAGCCCCAGCATTTT. This translates into CASSLGRGERNQPQHF.

In DNA form, the CDR3 reads TGTGCCAGCTCACTAACTAGCGGGGGAGATACGCAGTATTTT. It yields the protein CASSLTSGGDTQYF. The chain links TRBV18 to TRBJ2-3; 11 bases align to TRBD2. The CDR3 is 14 amino acids. J was trimmed by 5 bases and V by 4 bases; bases with no gene match: 2. The germline gives CDR1 KGHSH, CDR2 LQKENI.

The genes are TRBV9 and TRBJ2-5; 11 bases line up with TRBD2. Germline V lookup: CDR1 SGDLS, CDR2 YYNGEE. CDR3 length equals 17 residues. V was clipped by 2 bases and J by 2 bases; unmatched bases: 8. In DNA, the CDR3 is TGTGCCAGCAGCGTTGGTCTAGCGGGGGGAGATCAAGAGACCCAGTACTTC. This translates into CASSVGLAGGDQETQYF. Looking up the rest from reference TRBV9 and TRBJ2-5 gives the full variable domain: DSGVTQTPKHLITATGQRVTLRCSPRSGDLSVYWYQQSLDQGLQFLIQYYNGEERAKGNILERFSAQQFPDLHSELNLSSLELGDSALYFCASSVGLAGGDQETQYFGPGTRLLVL.

This chain connects TRBV18 to TRBJ2-2; D might be TRBD2 (5 bases). V gave up 6 bases and J gave up 7 bases, with 9 bases separating them. In germline, CDR1 is KGHSH, CDR2 LQKENI. The CDR3 loop spans 12 amino acids. DNA of the CDR3: TGTGCCAGCTCGCCCGGGGTCGGGGAGCTGTTTTTT. Protein: CASSPGVGELFF.

This clone showed up just once. The chain joins TRBV9 to TRBJ1-1; 8 nucleotides line up with TRBD1. There are 13 residues in the CDR3. Unmatched junction bases numbered 7, after V lost 4 bases and J lost 8 bases. The germline V gene has CDR1 SGDLS and CDR2 YYNGEE. Here the CDR3 reads CASSPGQGFEAFF. The CDR3 region has the DNA TGTGCCAGCAGCCCAGGACAGGGCTTCGAAGCTTTCTTT.

The chain has TRBV7-8 and TRBJ2-1; D unresolved. The CDR3 is 11 amino acids. V was trimmed by 3 bases and J by 6 bases, leaving 3 bases between them. The germline V gene has CDR1 SGHVS and CDR2 FQNEAQ. The CDR3 spells CASSLANEQFF. The CDR3 region has the DNA TGTGCCAGCAGCTTGGCCAATGAGCAGTTCTTC.